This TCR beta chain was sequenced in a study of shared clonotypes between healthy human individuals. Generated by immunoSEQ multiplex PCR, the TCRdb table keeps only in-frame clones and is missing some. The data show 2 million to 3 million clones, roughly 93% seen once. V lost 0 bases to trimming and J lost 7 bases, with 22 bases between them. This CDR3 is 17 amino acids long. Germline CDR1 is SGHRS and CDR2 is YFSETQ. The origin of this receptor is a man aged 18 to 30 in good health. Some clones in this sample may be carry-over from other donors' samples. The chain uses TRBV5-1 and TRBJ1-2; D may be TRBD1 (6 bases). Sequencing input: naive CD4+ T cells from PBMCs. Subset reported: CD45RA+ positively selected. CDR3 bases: TGCGCCAGCAGCTTGGCGATATTCCAGGGGCGGCCCGGTGGCTACACCTTC. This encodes CASSLAIFQGRPGGYTF.